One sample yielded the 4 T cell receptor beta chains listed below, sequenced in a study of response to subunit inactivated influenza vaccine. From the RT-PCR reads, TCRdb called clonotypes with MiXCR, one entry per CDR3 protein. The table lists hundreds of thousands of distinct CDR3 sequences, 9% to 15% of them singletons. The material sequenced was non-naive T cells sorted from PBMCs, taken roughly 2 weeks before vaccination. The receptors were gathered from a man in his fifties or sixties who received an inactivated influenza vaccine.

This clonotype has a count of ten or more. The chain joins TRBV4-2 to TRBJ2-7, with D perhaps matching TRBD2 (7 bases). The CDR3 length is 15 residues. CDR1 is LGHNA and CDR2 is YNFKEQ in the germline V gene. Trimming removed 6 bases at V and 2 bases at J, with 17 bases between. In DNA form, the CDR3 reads TGTGCCAGCAGTCGGGGGGCTAGCGGTCCCTACGAGCAGTACTTC. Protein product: CASSRGASGPYEQYF.

The CDR3 loop is CASSEKTRDRFMETQYF. CDR3 coding DNA: TGCGCCAGCAGCGAGAAGACCCGGGACAGGTTTATGGAGACCCAGTACTTC. This chain joins TRBV10-1 and TRBJ2-5, with 8 positions matching TRBD1. This CDR3 region has 17 residues. V dropped 6 bases and J dropped 5; count of bases not matched to a gene: 17. CDR1 is WNHNN, CDR2 SYGVQD, per germline (reference sequence).

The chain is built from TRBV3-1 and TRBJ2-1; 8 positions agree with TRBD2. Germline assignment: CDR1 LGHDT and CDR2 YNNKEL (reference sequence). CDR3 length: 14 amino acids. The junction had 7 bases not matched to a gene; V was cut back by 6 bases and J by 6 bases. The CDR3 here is CASRPGLAGNEQFF. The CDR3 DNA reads TGTGCCAGCAGACCCGGACTAGCAGGCAATGAGCAGTTCTTC.

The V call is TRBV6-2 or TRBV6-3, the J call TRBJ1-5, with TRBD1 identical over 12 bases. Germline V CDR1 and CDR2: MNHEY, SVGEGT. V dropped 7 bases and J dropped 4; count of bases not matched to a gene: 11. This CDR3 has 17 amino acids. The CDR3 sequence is CASNPGQGAVRNQPQHF. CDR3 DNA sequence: TGTGCCAGCAACCCGGGACAGGGGGCCGTGAGGAATCAGCCCCAGCATTTT.